Presented here are 21 T cell receptor beta chains from one specimen sequenced in a study of cytomegalovirus exposure and HLA in healthy donors (dated by TCRdb to 2015 to 2018). The library was produced with the immunoSEQ multiplex PCR assay. The multiplex PCR relied on a mix of 60 forward primers for TCR Vbeta segments and 13 reverse primers for TCR Jbeta segments. TCRdb mirrors the immuneACCESS table, restricted to in-frame sequences. Some clones are absent from its copies; in checked studies, under half trace to an unresolved V gene, and the reason for the others is unknown. The sample records under 200,000 clones, 65% to 85% of which are singletons. The ten most abundant clones make up around 2.4% of the sample. Sequenced: PBMCs. The receptor set was obtained from a man in his fifties or sixties in good health and CMV-seronegative.

V gene TRBV30 combines with J gene TRBJ1-5; unclear D gene. V shed 2 bases and J shed 3 bases, with 8 bases lying between them. The CDR3 has 13 residues. The germline V gene encodes CDR1 GTSNPN and CDR2 SVGIG (reference sequence). As DNA, the CDR3 is TGTGCCTGGAGTTCACAGAACAATCAGCCCCAGCATTTT. It yields the protein CAWSSQNNQPQHF. Filled out from reference TRBV30 and TRBJ1-5, the complete variable domain reads SQTIHQWPATLVQPVGSPLSLECTVEGTSNPNLYWYRQAAGRGLQLLFYSVGIGQISSEVPQNLSASRPQDRQFILSSKKLLLSDSGFYLCAWSSQNNQPQHFGDGTRLSIL.

This chain connects TRBV11-1 to TRBJ1-4; TRBD1 agrees at 9 bases. The CDR3 loop spans 15 amino acids. V lost 3 bases, J lost 5 bases, and 4 bases stayed unmatched. The germline CDR1 and CDR2 sequences are SGHAT and FQDESV (reference sequence). CDR3 DNA sequence: TGTGCCAGCAGCTTTACCGGGACAGGGAATGAAAAACTGTTTTTT. Amino acids: CASSFTGTGNEKLFF. Together with reference TRBV11-1 and TRBJ1-4, the CDR3 gives the full variable domain: EAEVAQSPRYKITEKSQAVAFWCDPISGHATLYWYRQILGQGPELLVQFQDESVVDDSQLPKDRFSAERLKGVDSTLKIQPAELGDSAMYLCASSFTGTGNEKLFFGSGTQLSVL.

CDR3 DNA: TGTGCCAGTAGTATTACAGGGGGCCAACAGCCCCAGCATTTT. This translates into CASSITGGQQPQHF. V usage is TRBV19 and J usage is TRBJ1-5, with 9 bases lining up with TRBD1. V lost 3 bases, J lost 7 bases, and 4 bases stayed unmatched. This CDR3 region has 14 residues. Looked up from germline, CDR1 is LNHDA and CDR2 is SQIVND (reference sequence).

This chain joins TRBV27 and TRBJ1-6; TRBD1 agrees at 7 bases. Germline CDR1 MNHEY, CDR2 SMNVEV (reference sequence). V shed 6 bases and J 5 bases; nucleotides not matched to a gene: 4. The CDR3 extends over 14 amino acids. CDR3 residues: CASRGQSDNSPLHF. The DNA of the CDR3 is TGTGCCAGCAGGGGACAGTCTGATAATTCACCCCTCCACTTT.

The chain couples TRBV10-1 to TRBJ1-1; 8 bases map to TRBD1. The germline CDR1 and CDR2 sequences are WNHNN and SYGVQD (reference sequence). The V gene end was trimmed by 5 bases and the J gene end by 4 bases; junction bases not matched to a gene: 6. This CDR3 is 14 amino acids long. In nucleotides, the CDR3 is TGCGCCAGCAGTCCCTCGACAGGGGTCACTGAAGCTTTCTTT. Its protein product is CASSPSTGVTEAFF.

V usage is TRBV2 and J usage is TRBJ2-1, with D unclear. Trimming left V 4 bases short and J 6 bases short, with 10 bases between. The germline CDR1 and CDR2 sequences are SNHLY and FYNNEI. This CDR3 has 13 amino acids. CDR3 sequence reads: CASSGSAFNEQFF. The CDR3 DNA reads TGTGCCAGCAGTGGATCAGCGTTCAATGAGCAGTTCTTC. Full variable domain (missing parts from reference TRBV2 and TRBJ2-1): EPEVTQTPSHQVTQMGQEVILRCVPISNHLYFYWYRQILGQKVEFLVSFYNNEISEKSEIFDDQFSVERPDGSNFTLKIRSTKLEDSAMYFCASSGSAFNEQFFGPGTRLTVL.

The chain is built from TRBV30 and TRBJ2-1, with 7 bases lining up with TRBD2. This CDR3 has 21 residues. J was trimmed by 0 bases and V by 3 bases; bases with no gene match: 23. The germline V gene encodes CDR1 GTSNPN and CDR2 SVGIG (reference sequence). The chain's CDR3 is CAWRDSPPSGVSSSSYNEQFF. DNA for the CDR3: TGTGCCTGGAGGGATAGTCCGCCTAGCGGAGTTAGCTCAAGCTCCTACAATGAGCAGTTCTTC. Combining the CDR3 with reference TRBV30 and TRBJ2-1 gives the whole variable domain SQTIHQWPATLVQPVGSPLSLECTVEGTSNPNLYWYRQAAGRGLQLLFYSVGIGQISSEVPQNLSASRPQDRQFILSSKKLLLSDSGFYLCAWRDSPPSGVSSSSYNEQFFGPGTRLTVL.

This clone was counted many times. This chain joins TRBV6-5 and TRBJ1-5; 9 positions agree with TRBD1. CDR3 size: 14 residues. Trimming removed 6 bases from V and 4 bases from J; junction bases left unmatched: 4. Germline values: CDR1 MNHEY, CDR2 SVGAGI. CDR3 region: CASSLGQGNQPQHF. CDR3 nucleotides: TGTGCCAGCAGCTTGGGACAGGGAAATCAGCCCCAGCATTTT.

The gene calls are TRBV27 and TRBJ1-1; D is perhaps TRBD1 (5 bases). The CDR3 has 14 residues. V gave up 5 bases and J gave up 5 bases, with 15 bases separating them. CDR1 and CDR2 (germline): MNHEY, SMNVEV (reference sequence). The CDR3 DNA is TGTGCCAGCAGTATTACAGGTGGTTGGACTGAAGCTTTCTTT. Translation: CASSITGGWTEAFF.

The rearrangement uses TRBV5-1 and TRBJ2-2, with D perhaps matching TRBD2 (5 bases). Germline V lookup: CDR1 SGHRS, CDR2 YFSETQ. V gave up 7 bases and J gave up 1 base, with 11 bases separating them. The CDR3 runs 14 residues. DNA of the CDR3: TGCGCCAGCCGCCGGGAAGTGAACACCGGGGAGCTGTTTTTT. Residues: CASRREVNTGELFF.

The sample holds one count of this clone. V usage is TRBV5-1 and J usage is TRBJ2-1; 13 positions agree with TRBD2. In germline, CDR1 is SGHRS, CDR2 YFSETQ. V lost 2 bases, J lost 5 bases, and 7 bases stayed unmatched. The CDR3 contains 17 residues. The CDR3 bases are TGCGCCAGCAGCTTACGGACTAGCGGGGGAATGGACAATGAGCAGTTCTTC. As protein: CASSLRTSGGMDNEQFF.

This chain joins TRBV11-2 and TRBJ1-2; 7 bases agree with TRBD1. After removal of 5 bases from V and 3 bases from J, the junction contained 6 bases not matched to a gene. The CDR3 contains 14 residues. The germline CDR1 and CDR2 sequences are SGHAT and FQNNGV. CDR3 nucleotides: TGTGCCAGCAGCCGATCAGGGGGAGACTATGGCTACACCTTC. As protein: CASSRSGGDYGYTF.

This clone was seen a few times. The chain couples TRBV6-1 to TRBJ1-1, with a tentative D call TRBD1 (6 bases). The CDR3 has 15 residues. Germline V gene data show CDR1 as MNHNS and CDR2 as SASEGT. V lost 7 bases and J lost 1, with 16 bases in between. The CDR3 protein is CASMPGQPGNTEAFF. CDR3 in DNA: TGTGCCAGCATGCCCGGACAGCCTGGGAACACTGAAGCTTTCTTT.

The chain has TRBV6-6 and TRBJ2-7, with 9 bases lining up with TRBD1. CDR3 length: 15 amino acids. Germline trimming cut 5 bases from V and 0 bases from J; bases unmatched to any gene: 5. The germline gives CDR1 MNHNY, CDR2 SVGAGI (reference sequence). CDR3 coding DNA: TGTGCCAGCAGTAACGGACAGGGGAGCTCCTACGAGCAGTACTTC. This gives the protein CASSNGQGSSYEQYF.

The V gene is TRBV5-1, the J gene TRBJ2-6; no clear D gene. Germline-derived CDR1 and CDR2 are SGHRS and YFSETQ. Trimming took off 0 bases at V and 0 bases at J, with 10 bases between the two ends. The CDR3 has 17 amino acids. CDR3 sequence: CASSLVPAGSGANVLTF. The CDR3, as DNA: TGCGCCAGCAGCTTGGTGCCGGCAGGCTCTGGGGCCAACGTCCTGACTTTC.

The rearrangement joins TRBV9 to TRBJ2-7; TRBD2 aligns across 14 bases. CDR1 is SGDLS, CDR2 YYNGEE, per germline. The CDR3 has 15 residues. V shed 4 bases and J 6 bases; nucleotides not matched to a gene: 6. As DNA, the CDR3 is TGTGCCAGCAGCCCGGGACTAGCGGGAGAGGGCGAGCAGTACTTC. This translates into CASSPGLAGEGEQYF.

This chain links TRBV6-1 with TRBJ1-1; weak D call: TRBD1 (5 bases). Germline V lookup: CDR1 MNHNS, CDR2 SASEGT. V was shortened by 1 base and J by 4 bases, with 13 bases between the two germline ends. The CDR3 contains 15 residues. The CDR3 nucleotides read TGTGCCAGCAGTGAAGTGTTTGGGGGGGTCACTGAAGCTTTCTTT. It encodes CASSEVFGGVTEAFF.

The V gene is TRBV27, the J gene TRBJ1-3, with 10 positions matching TRBD1. The CDR3 totals 16 residues. V gave up 3 bases and J gave up 3 bases; unmatched junction bases: 5. The germline V gene has CDR1 MNHEY and CDR2 SMNVEV (reference sequence). CDR3 DNA: TGTGCCAGCAGTTTCTCAGGGACAGGGGTTGGAAACACCATATATTTT. This sequence encodes CASSFSGTGVGNTIYF.

The rearrangement links TRBV19 to TRBJ2-5; 11 nucleotides line up with TRBD2. The CDR3 is 14 residues long. Germline V lookup: CDR1 LNHDA, CDR2 SQIVND (reference sequence). The junction had 1 base not matched to a gene; V was cut back by 3 bases and J by 4 bases. The CDR3 DNA follows: TGTGCCAGTAGTATCGGACTAGCGGGAGAGACCCAGTACTTC. Protein: CASSIGLAGETQYF.

The chain has TRBV6-1 and TRBJ2-3; 11 bases align to TRBD2. CDR3 length: 15 amino acids. Germline V gives CDR1 MNHNS, CDR2 SASEGT. The CDR3 region has the DNA TGTTTAATAGCGGGAGGGCCAATTGGCACAGATACGCAGTATTTT. Its translation is CLIAGGPIGTDTQYF.

This clone showed up just once. The rearrangement uses TRBV28 and TRBJ1-2; unclear D gene. The CDR3 has 14 amino acids. The ends were cut back, 6 bases at V and 0 bases at J, with 11 bases in the middle. Germline lookup yields CDR1 MDHEN and CDR2 SYDVKM. The CDR3 DNA is TGTGCCAGCAGAAACAGTCCCGCTAACTATGGCTACACCTTC. Protein product: CASRNSPANYGYTF.